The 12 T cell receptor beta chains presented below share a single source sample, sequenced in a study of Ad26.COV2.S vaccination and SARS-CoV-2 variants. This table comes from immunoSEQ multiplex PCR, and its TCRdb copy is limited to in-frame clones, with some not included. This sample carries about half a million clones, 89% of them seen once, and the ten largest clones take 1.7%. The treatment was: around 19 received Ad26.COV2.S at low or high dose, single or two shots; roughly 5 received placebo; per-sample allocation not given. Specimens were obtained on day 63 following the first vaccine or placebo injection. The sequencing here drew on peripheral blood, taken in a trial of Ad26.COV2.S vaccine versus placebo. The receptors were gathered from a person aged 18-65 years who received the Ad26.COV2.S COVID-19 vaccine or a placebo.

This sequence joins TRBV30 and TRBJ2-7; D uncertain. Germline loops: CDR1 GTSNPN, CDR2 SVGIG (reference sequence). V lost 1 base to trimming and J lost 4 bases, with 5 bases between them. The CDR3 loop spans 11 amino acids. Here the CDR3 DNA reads TGTGCCTGGAGTGAGGGATACGAGCAGTACTTC. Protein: CAWSEGYEQYF. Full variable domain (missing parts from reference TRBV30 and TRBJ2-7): SQTIHQWPATLVQPVGSPLSLECTVEGTSNPNLYWYRQAAGRGLQLLFYSVGIGQISSEVPQNLSASRPQDRQFILSSKKLLLSDSGFYLCAWSEGYEQYFGPGTRLTVT.

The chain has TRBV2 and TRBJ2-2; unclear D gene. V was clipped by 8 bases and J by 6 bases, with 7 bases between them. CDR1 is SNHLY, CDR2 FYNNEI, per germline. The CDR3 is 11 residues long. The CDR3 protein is CASRASGELFF. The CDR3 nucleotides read TGTGCCAGCCGCGCGTCCGGGGAGCTGTTTTTT.

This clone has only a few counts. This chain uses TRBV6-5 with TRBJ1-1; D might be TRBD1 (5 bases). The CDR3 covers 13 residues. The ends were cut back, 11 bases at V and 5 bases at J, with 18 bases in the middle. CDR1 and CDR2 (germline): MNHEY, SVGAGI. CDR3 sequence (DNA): TGTGCCGGCAATGGGGGGTGGCGGACTGAAGCTTTCTTT. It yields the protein CAGNGGWRTEAFF.

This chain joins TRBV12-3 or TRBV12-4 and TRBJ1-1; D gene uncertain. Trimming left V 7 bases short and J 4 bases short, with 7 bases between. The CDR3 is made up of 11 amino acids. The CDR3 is CASKEVTEAFF. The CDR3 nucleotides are TGTGCCAGCAAAGAAGTCACTGAAGCTTTCTTT.

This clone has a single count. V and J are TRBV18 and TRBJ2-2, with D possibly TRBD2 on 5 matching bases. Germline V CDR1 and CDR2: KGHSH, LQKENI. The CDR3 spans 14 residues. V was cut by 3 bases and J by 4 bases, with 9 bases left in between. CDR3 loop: CASSPLEGTGELFF. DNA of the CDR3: TGTGCCAGCTCACCTTTAGAGGGCACCGGGGAGCTGTTTTTT.

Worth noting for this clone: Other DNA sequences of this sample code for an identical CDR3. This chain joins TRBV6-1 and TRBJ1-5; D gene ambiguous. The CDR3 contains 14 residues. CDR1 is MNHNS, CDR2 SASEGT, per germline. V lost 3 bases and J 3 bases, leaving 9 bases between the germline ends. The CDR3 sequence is CASSEGPPNQPQHF. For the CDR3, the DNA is TGTGCCAGCAGTGAGGGCCCCCCCAATCAGCCCCAGCATTTT.

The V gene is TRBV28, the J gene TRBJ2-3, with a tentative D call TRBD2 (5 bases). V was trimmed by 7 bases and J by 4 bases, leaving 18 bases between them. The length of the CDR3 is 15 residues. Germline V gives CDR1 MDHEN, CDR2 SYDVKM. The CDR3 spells CASTPASTGADTQYF. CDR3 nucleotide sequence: TGTGCCAGCACTCCTGCATCCACCGGGGCAGATACGCAGTATTTT.

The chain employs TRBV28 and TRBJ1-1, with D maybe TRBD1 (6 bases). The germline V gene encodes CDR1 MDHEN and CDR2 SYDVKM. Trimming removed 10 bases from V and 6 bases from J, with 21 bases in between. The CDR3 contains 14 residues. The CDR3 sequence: CAIAAPQGKAEAFF. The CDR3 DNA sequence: TGTGCCATCGCTGCACCCCAGGGGAAGGCTGAAGCTTTCTTT.

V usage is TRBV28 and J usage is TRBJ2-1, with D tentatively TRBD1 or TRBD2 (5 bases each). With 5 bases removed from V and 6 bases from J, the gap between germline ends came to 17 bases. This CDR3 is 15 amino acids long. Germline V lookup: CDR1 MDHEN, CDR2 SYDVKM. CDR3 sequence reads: CASSLLPLGTNEQFF. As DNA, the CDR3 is TGTGCCAGCAGTCTACTACCGCTAGGGACCAATGAGCAGTTCTTC. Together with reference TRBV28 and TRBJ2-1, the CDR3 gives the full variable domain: DVKVTQSSRYLVKRTGEKVFLECVQDMDHENMFWYRQDPGLGLRLIYFSYDVKMKEKGDIPEGYSVSREKKERFSLILESASTNQTSMYLCASSLLPLGTNEQFFGPGTRLTVL.

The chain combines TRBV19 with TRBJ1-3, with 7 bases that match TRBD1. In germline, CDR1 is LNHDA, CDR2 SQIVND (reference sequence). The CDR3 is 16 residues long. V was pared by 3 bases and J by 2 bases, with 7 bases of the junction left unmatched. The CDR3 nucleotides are TGTGCCAGTAGTATGGGGGGGACAGAAGCTGGAAACACCATATATTTT. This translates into CASSMGGTEAGNTIYF.

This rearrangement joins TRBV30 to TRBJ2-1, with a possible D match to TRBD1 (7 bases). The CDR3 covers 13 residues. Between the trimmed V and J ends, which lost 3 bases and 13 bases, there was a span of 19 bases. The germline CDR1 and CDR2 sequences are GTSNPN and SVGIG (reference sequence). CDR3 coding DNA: TGTGCCTGGAGCATCACAGGGGAGGTAGGACAGTTCTTC. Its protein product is CAWSITGEVGQFF.

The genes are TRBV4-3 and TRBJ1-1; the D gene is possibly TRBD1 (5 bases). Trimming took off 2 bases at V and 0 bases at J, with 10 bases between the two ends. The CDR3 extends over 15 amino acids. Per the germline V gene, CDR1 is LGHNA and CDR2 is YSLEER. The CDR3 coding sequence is TGCGCCAGCAGCCAACACCGGGACTTGAACACTGAAGCTTTCTTT. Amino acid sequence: CASSQHRDLNTEAFF.